This TCR beta chain was captured in a study of control samples from healthy donors and cancer patients (TCRdb year 2020). The germline V gene provides CDR1 SQVTM and CDR2 ANQGSEA. Trimming takes 7 bases off V and 1 base off J; junction bases not matched to a gene: 8. The CDR3 covers 14 residues, taking in both the cysteine and the phenylalanine. The retained sequence is limited to the CDR3, 42 bases, with the frame set at the first base. This clone was recorded only once. No cognate antigen has been identified for it. No base-level quality is on record; no much larger clone is a single base apart. The receptor library was made with the immunoSEQ multiplex PCR assay. This immuneACCESS table, as held by TCRdb, lists in-frame sequences with V and J called but not all clones. Of the missing ones, under half trace to an unresolved V gene in checked studies; the others have no known cause. The sample records some 100,000 clones, about 90% of which are singletons. Of the sample, about 14% is held by the ten largest clones.

This TCR was sampled from a man between 25 and 39 years old in good health. The V gene is TRBV29-1 and the J gene is TRBJ2-7, with 9 central nucleotides matching TRBD2. The sequencing sample was made of blood. The sequenced DNA: TGCAGCGCCCGGGGACTAGCAAGTTCCTACGAGCAGTACTTC. Translated, this is CSARGLASSYEQYF.